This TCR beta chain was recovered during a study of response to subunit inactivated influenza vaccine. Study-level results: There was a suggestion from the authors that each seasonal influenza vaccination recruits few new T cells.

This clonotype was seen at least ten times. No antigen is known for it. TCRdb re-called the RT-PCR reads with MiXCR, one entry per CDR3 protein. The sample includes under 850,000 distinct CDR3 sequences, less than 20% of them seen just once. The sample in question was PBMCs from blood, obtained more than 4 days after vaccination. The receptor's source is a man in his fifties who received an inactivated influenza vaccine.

The CDR3, as DNA: TGTGCCAGCAGTATCGTTACAGGGGATGAGCAGTTCTTC. This encodes CASSIVTGDEQFF. This sequence joins TRBV27 and TRBJ2-1; 7 bases match TRBD1. Losses at the gene ends were 5 bases for V and 8 bases for J; bases not matched to a gene: 6. The CDR3 is 13 residues long. Germline values: CDR1 MNHEY, CDR2 SMNVEV (reference sequence).